Listed below are T cell receptor beta chains from one sample, sequenced in a study of blood T cell repertoires in COVID-19. Some clones are missing from TCRdb's copy, which holds only in-frame ones; the method was immunoSEQ multiplex PCR. The data hold approximately 90,000 clones, with about 78% observed a single time. Material for sequencing was peripheral blood. Receptors originate from a woman aged 80 or over with acute or convalescent COVID-19. Both conserved end residues are part of each CDR3. D genes are given only for firm matches. A row's size may be missing; if present it is once, few, many or a size class.

d_gene	abundance	v_gene	j_gene	CDR3aa	CDR3nt
NA	NA	TRBV6-6	TRBJ2-1	CASSPGYSYNEQFF	TGTGCCAGCAGTCCGGGATACTCCTACAATGAGCAGTTCTTC
NA	NA	TRBV4-2	TRBJ1-2	CASSQEVRGRNYGYTF	TGTGCCAGCAGCCAAGAGGTAAGGGGAAGAAACTATGGCTACACCTTC
NA	medium-sized	TRBV2	TRBJ1-1	CASRIDLNTEAFF	TGTGCCAGCCGTATCGACTTGAACACTGAAGCTTTCTTT
NA	NA	TRBV29-1	TRBJ1-2	CSVEDLQGSFYGYTF	TGCAGCGTTGAAGACCTACAGGGAAGTTTCTATGGCTACACCTTC
TRBD2	NA	TRBV5-4	TRBJ2-2	CASSSERGLNTGELFF	TGTGCCAGCAGCTCCGAGCGGGGGCTGAACACCGGGGAGCTGTTTTTT
TRBD1	few	TRBV25-1	TRBJ1-2	CASSDTIRGRVGYTF	TGTGCCAGCAGTGATACCATCAGGGGGCGCGTTGGCTACACCTTC
TRBD1	NA	TRBV25-1	TRBJ1-1	CASGWTGGTEAFF	TGTGCCAGCGGGTGGACAGGGGGCACTGAAGCTTTCTTT
TRBD1	NA	TRBV9	TRBJ1-2	CASSGTGVNYGYTF	TGTGCCAGCAGCGGGACAGGGGTAAACTATGGCTACACCTTC
NA	NA	TRBV30	TRBJ2-4	CAWSLQGHGIQYF	TGTGCCTGGAGTTTACAGGGTCACGGCATTCAGTACTTC
NA	NA	TRBV30	TRBJ1-5	CAWSKRTANQPQHF	TGTGCCTGGAGTAAGAGGACAGCGAATCAGCCCCAGCATTTT
NA	once	TRBV5-1	TRBJ2-3	CASSSLGRDTQYF	TGCGCCAGCAGCTCTCTGGGGAGAGATACGCAGTATTTT
TRBD2	NA	TRBV7-6	TRBJ2-7	CASSLVARGGGTYEQYF	TGTGCCAGCAGCTTAGTGGCGAGAGGCGGGGGGACCTACGAGCAGTACTTC
TRBD1	few	TRBV15	TRBJ1-4	CATSTPEQGYRNEKLFF	TGTGCCACCAGCACGCCCGAACAGGGGTACCGGAATGAAAAACTGTTTTTT
TRBD2	NA	TRBV9	TRBJ2-5	CASIGLAGKGETQYF	TGTGCCAGCATCGGACTAGCGGGGAAGGGGGAGACCCAGTACTTC
TRBD1	NA	TRBV4-2	TRBJ1-5	CASSQGRGLNQPQHF	TGTGCCAGCAGCCAAGGCAGGGGGCTCAATCAGCCCCAGCATTTT
NA	NA	TRBV9	TRBJ2-3	CASSVSGRWDTQYF	TGTGCCAGCAGCGTAAGCGGACGATGGGATACGCAGTATTTT
TRBD1	NA	TRBV5-6	TRBJ1-2	CASSQDRGDVYGYTF	TGTGCCAGCAGCCAGGACAGGGGCGATGTTTATGGCTACACCTTC
NA	NA	TRBV18	TRBJ1-6	CASSPASSYNSPLHF	TGTGCCAGCTCCCCTGCCAGCTCCTATAATTCACCCCTCCACTTT
TRBD1	NA	TRBV7-3	TRBJ2-7	CASSLGGTGVYEQYF	TGTGCCAGCAGCTTAGGCGGGACAGGGGTTTACGAGCAGTACTTC
NA	NA	TRBV7-3	TRBJ2-1	CASSTQLAPYNEQFF	TGTGCCAGCAGCACTCAGCTAGCCCCCTACAATGAGCAGTTCTTC
NA	NA	TRBV6-5	TRBJ1-2	CASSRQEGNGYTF	TGTGCCAGCAGTCGACAGGAAGGCAATGGCTACACCTTC
NA	NA	TRBV6-4	TRBJ1-3	CASSLQRGRTAGNTIYF	TGTGCCAGCAGTCTACAAAGAGGTCGGACAGCTGGAAACACCATATATTTT
TRBD2	few	TRBV7-2	TRBJ2-2	CASASGRWAGELFF	TGTGCCAGTGCTAGCGGGAGGTGGGCCGGGGAGCTGTTTTTT
NA	NA	TRBV5-1	TRBJ1-1	CASSLETPNTEAFF	TGCGCCAGCAGCTTGGAGACACCTAACACTGAAGCTTTCTTT